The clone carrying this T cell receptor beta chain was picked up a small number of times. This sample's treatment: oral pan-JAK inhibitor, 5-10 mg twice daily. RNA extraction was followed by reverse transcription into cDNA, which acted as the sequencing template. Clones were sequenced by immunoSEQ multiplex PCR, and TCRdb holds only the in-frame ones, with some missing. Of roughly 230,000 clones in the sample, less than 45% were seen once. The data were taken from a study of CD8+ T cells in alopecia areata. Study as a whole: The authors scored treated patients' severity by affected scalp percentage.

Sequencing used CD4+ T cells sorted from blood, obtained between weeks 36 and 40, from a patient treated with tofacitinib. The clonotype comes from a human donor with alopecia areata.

CDR3 in amino acids: CASSAAPTSGNLDGGQYF. CDR3 sequence (DNA): TGTGCCAGCAGCGCCGCACCTACTAGCGGGAACCTCGATGGGGGGCAGTATTTT. The chain has TRBV7-2 and TRBJ2-3; 10 nucleotides line up with TRBD2. CDR3 length equals 18 residues. The J segment lost 11 bases and the V segment lost 5 bases, leaving 22 bases of the junction unmatched. CDR1 and CDR2 (germline): SGHTA, FQGNSA.